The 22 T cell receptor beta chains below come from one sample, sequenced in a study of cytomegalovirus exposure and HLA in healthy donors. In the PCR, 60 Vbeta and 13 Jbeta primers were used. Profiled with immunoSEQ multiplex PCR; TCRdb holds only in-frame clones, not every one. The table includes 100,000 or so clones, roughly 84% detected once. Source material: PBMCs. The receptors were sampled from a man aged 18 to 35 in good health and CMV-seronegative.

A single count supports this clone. The DNA of the CDR3 is TGCAGCGTTGAAGGAGGAGACCCAAACTACGAGCAGTACTTC. Protein: CSVEGGDPNYEQYF. The chain has TRBV29-1 and TRBJ2-5; D ambiguous. Judging by the DNA end, TRBJ2-7 fits better; the J call may be wrong. The CDR3 totals 14 residues. CDR1 is SQVTM, CDR2 ANQGSEA, per germline.

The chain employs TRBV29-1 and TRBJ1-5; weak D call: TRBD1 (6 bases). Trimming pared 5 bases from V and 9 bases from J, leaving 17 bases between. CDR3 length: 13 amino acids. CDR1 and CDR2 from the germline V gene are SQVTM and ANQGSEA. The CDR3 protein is CSVKRNPQGPQHF. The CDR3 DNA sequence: TGCAGCGTTAAACGAAACCCACAGGGGCCCCAGCATTTT.

CDR3 nucleotides: TGCGCCAGCAGCTTTGGACTAGCGGGAGCTAGGGAGCAGTACTTC. This encodes CASSFGLAGAREQYF. The chain is built from TRBV5-1 and TRBJ2-7; TRBD2 agrees at 13 bases. J gave up 7 bases and V 2 bases, and 6 bases lay outside the gene matches. Germline V lookup: CDR1 SGHRS, CDR2 YFSETQ. This CDR3 is built from 15 residues.

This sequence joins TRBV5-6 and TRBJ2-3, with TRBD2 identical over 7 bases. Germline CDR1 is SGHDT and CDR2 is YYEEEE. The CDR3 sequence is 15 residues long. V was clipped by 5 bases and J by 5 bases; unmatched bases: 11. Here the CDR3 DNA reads TGTGCCAGCAGTTCAATGGCGGGAGTGGGAGATACGCAGTATTTT. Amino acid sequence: CASSSMAGVGDTQYF.

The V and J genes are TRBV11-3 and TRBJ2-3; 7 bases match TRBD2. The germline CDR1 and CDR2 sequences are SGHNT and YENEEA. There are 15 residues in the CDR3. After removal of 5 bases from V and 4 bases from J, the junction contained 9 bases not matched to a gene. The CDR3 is CASSPGRAGPDTQYF. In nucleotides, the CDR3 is TGTGCCAGCAGCCCAGGGAGAGCGGGGCCAGATACGCAGTATTTT.

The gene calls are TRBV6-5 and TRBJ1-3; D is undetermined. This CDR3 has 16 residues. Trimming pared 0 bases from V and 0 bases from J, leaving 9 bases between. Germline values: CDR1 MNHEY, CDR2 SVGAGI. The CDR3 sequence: CASSYSRTSSGNTIYF. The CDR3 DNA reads TGTGCCAGCAGTTACTCACGGACTAGCTCTGGAAACACCATATATTTT.

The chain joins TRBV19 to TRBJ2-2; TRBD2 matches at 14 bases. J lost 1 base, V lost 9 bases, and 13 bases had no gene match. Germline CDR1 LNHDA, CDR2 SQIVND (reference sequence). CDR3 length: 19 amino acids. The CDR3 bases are TGTGCCAGGCAATCCGGGACTAGCGGGAGTTTTGGGAACACCGGGGAGCTGTTTTTT. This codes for CARQSGTSGSFGNTGELFF.

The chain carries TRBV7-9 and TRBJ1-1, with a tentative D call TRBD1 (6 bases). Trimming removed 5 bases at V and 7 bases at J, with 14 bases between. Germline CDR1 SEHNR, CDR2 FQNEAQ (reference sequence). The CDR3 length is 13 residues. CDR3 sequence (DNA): TGTGCCAGCAGCCCCCAGGGACACCTTGAAGCTTTCTTT. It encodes CASSPQGHLEAFF.

The CDR3 region is CASSDLGGGNTEAFF. The CDR3 nucleotides are TGTGCCAGCAGCGACTTAGGGGGGGGAAACACTGAAGCTTTCTTT. The chain carries TRBV5-6 and TRBJ1-1; tentatively, D is TRBD1 (6 bases). In germline, CDR1 is SGHDT, CDR2 YYEEEE. This CDR3 has 15 amino acids. Deletions cut 4 bases from V and 2 bases from J, with 15 bases between.

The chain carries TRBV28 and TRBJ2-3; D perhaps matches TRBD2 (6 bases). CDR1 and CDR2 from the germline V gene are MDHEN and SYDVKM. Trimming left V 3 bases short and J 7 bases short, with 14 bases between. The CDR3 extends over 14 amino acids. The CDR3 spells CASSLAGSVHTQYF. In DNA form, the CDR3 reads TGTGCCAGCAGTTTGGCCGGGAGTGTACATACGCAGTATTTT. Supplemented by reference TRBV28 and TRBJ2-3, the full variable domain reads DVKVTQSSRYLVKRTGEKVFLECVQDMDHENMFWYRQDPGLGLRLIYFSYDVKMKEKGDIPEGYSVSREKKERFSLILESASTNQTSMYLCASSLAGSVHTQYFGPGTRLTVL.

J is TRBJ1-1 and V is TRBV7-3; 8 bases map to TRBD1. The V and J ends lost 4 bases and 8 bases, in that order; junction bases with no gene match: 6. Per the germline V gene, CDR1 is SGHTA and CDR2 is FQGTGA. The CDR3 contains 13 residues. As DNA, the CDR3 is TGTGCCAGCAGCTCCCAACCAGGGGGCGAAGCTTTCTTT. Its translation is CASSSQPGGEAFF.

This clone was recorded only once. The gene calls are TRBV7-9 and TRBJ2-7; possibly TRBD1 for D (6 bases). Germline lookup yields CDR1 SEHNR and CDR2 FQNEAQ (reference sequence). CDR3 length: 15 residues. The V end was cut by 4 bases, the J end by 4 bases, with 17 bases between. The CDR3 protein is CASSSNRESVYEQYF. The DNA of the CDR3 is TGTGCCAGCAGCTCCAACAGGGAAAGTGTGTACGAGCAGTACTTC.

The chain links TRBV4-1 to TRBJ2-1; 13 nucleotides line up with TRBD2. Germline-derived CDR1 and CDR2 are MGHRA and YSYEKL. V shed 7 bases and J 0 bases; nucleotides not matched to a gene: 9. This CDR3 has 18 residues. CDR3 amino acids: CASTSLAGGPGSYNEQFF. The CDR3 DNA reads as TGCGCCAGCACCTCACTAGCGGGAGGGCCGGGCTCCTACAATGAGCAGTTCTTC.

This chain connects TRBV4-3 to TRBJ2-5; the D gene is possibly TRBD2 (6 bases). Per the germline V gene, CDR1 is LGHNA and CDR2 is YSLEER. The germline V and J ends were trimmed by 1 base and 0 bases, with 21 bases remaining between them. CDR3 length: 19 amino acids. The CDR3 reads CASSQGALAGLSYQETQYF. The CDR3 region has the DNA TGCGCCAGCAGCCAAGGGGCACTAGCCGGGCTTTCGTACCAAGAGACCCAGTACTTC.

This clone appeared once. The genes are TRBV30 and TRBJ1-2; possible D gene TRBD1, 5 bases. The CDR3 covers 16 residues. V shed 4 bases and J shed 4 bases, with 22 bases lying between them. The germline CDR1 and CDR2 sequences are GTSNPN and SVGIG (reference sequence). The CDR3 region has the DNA TGTGCCTGGACCCGGGGGGAGGTCCTGGTATTCTATGGCTACACCTTC. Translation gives CAWTRGEVLVFYGYTF.

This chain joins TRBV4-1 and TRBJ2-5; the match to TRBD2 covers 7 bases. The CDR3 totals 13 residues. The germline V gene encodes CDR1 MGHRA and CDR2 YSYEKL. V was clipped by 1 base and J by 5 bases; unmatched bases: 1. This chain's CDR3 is CASSQAGRETQYF. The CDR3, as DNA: TGCGCCAGCAGCCAAGCCGGGAGGGAGACCCAGTACTTC.

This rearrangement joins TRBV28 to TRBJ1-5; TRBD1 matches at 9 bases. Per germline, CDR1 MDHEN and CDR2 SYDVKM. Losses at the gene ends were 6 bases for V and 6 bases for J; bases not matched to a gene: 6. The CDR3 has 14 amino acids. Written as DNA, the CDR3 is TGTGCCAGCAGGGGGACAGGGAGGTTTCAGCCCCAGCATTTT. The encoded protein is CASRGTGRFQPQHF.

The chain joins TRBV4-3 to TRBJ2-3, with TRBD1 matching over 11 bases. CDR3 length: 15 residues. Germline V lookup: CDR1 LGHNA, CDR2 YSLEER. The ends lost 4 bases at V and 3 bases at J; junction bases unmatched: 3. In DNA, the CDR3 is TGCGCCAGCAGCCCCGGGACAGGGGGAACAGATACGCAGTATTTT. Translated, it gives CASSPGTGGTDTQYF.

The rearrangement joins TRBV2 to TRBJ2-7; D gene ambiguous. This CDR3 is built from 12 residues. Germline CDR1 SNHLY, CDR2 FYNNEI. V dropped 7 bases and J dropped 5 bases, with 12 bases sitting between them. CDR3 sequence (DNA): TGTGCCAGCACCCAACGCCGGGACGAGCAGTACTTC. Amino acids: CASTQRRDEQYF.

In nucleotides, the CDR3 is TGTGCCAGCAGTAAGCGACAGGGGAACCCCTACGAGCAGTACTTC. Its translation is CASSKRQGNPYEQYF. The V gene is TRBV6-5, the J gene TRBJ2-7; 8 bases are shared with TRBD1. CDR3 size: 15 residues. The germline V gene has CDR1 MNHEY and CDR2 SVGAGI. J gave up 2 bases and V 5 bases, and 8 bases lay outside the gene matches.

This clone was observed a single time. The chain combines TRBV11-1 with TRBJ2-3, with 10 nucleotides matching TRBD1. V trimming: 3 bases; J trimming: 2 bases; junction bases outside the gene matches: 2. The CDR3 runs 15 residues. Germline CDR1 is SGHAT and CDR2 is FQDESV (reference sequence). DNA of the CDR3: TGTGCCAGCAGCTTGGGACAGGGGCTCACAGATACGCAGTATTTT. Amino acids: CASSLGQGLTDTQYF.

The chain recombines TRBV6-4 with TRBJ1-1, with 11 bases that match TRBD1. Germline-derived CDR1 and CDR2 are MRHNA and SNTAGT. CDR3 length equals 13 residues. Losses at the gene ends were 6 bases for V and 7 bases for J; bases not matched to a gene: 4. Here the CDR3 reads CASSRTGGNEAFF. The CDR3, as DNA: TGTGCCAGCAGCCGGACAGGGGGCAATGAAGCTTTCTTT.